The 20 T cell receptor beta chains below were found in one sample sequenced in a study of blood T cell repertoires in COVID-19. Assay: immunoSEQ multiplex PCR; the TCRdb copy retains only in-frame clones and omits some. This sample has about 77,000 clones, with 70% to 75% found just once. What was sequenced was peripheral blood. Every receptor here comes from a man in his sixties with acute or convalescent COVID-19.

This clone was seen ten or more times. This rearrangement joins TRBV5-1 to TRBJ2-2; perhaps TRBD1 as D (5 bases). The CDR3 covers 13 residues. Germline CDR1 reads SGHRS; CDR2 reads YFSETQ. The V end lost 5 bases, the J end lost 7 bases, and 12 bases lay between the germline ends. The CDR3 sequence: CASRASGLGELFF. The CDR3 nucleotides are TGCGCCAGCAGGGCCTCAGGGCTCGGGGAGCTGTTTTTT.

In this sample, this clone turned up once. This chain links TRBV7-3 with TRBJ1-1; 8 positions match TRBD1. V shed 4 bases, J shed 5 bases, and the junction held 6 bases outside the gene matches. Germline-derived CDR1 and CDR2 are SGHTA and FQGTGA. This CDR3 has 14 residues. This CDR3 is CASSSDRGVTEAFF. The CDR3 nucleotides read TGTGCCAGCAGCTCCGACAGGGGAGTGACTGAAGCTTTCTTT.

This rearrangement joins TRBV2 to TRBJ1-2, with 9 bases aligning to TRBD1. Germline loops: CDR1 SNHLY, CDR2 FYNNEI. The junction had 27 bases not matched to a gene; V was cut back by 0 bases and J by 4 bases. This CDR3 is built from 23 residues. The CDR3 region is CASSEALFRPRGTGLLPSYGYTF. The CDR3 nucleotides are TGTGCCAGCAGTGAAGCCCTCTTTCGCCCTCGAGGGACAGGGCTCCTACCCTCCTATGGCTACACCTTC.

This clone was seen more than once but under ten times. J is TRBJ2-5 and V is TRBV11-3; 7 bases are a match to TRBD1. V shed 5 bases and J 5 bases; nucleotides not matched to a gene: 11. Germline V gives CDR1 SGHNT, CDR2 YENEEA. This CDR3 region has 15 residues. This CDR3 is CASSRTGARGETQYF. The CDR3 nucleotides read TGTGCCAGCAGCCGCACAGGGGCTAGGGGGGAGACCCAGTACTTC. Using reference TRBV11-3 and TRBJ2-5 for the parts outside the CDR3, the full variable domain is EAGVVQSPRYKIIEKKQPVAFWCNPISGHNTLYWYLQNLGQGPELLIRYENEEAVDDSQLPKDRFSAERLKGVDSTLKIQPAELGDSAVYLCASSRTGARGETQYFGPGTRLLVL.

V and J are TRBV30 and TRBJ1-5, with 7 bases that match TRBD1. V shed 1 base, J shed 6 bases, and the junction held 6 bases outside the gene matches. The CDR3 loop spans 14 amino acids. CDR1 is GTSNPN, CDR2 SVGIG, per germline (reference sequence). The CDR3 DNA reads TGTGCCTGGAGTGCCTACAGGGGCGGTCAGCCCCAGCATTTT. This codes for CAWSAYRGGQPQHF.

The J gene is TRBJ2-7, the V gene TRBV11-3, with TRBD1 as a possible D gene (6 bases). This CDR3 spans 14 amino acids. CDR1 is SGHNT, CDR2 YENEEA, per germline. V was shortened by 5 bases and J by 2 bases, with 13 bases between the two germline ends. The CDR3 DNA reads TGTGCCAGCAGCCTCACAGGGAACCCCTACGAGCAGTACTTC. It codes for CASSLTGNPYEQYF.

This chain connects TRBV3-1 (or the pseudogene TRBV3-2) to TRBJ2-5; D remains ambiguous. Between the trimmed V and J ends, which lost 0 bases and 5 bases, there was a span of 13 bases. CDR3 length equals 15 residues. Germline lookup yields CDR1 LGHDT and CDR2 YNNKEL (reference sequence). The DNA of the CDR3 is TGTGCCAGCAGCCAAGATCTAGAAAGTAGGGAGACCCAGTACTTC. Its protein product is CASSQDLESRETQYF.

The chain recombines TRBV30 with TRBJ1-3, with a tentative D call TRBD1 (6 bases). V was shortened by 3 bases and J by 0 bases, with 12 bases between the two germline ends. Germline CDR1 and CDR2: GTSNPN and SVGIG (reference sequence). The CDR3 is 15 residues long. In DNA, the CDR3 is TGTGCCTGGAGCCAGGACAGCAGCTCTGGAAACACCATATATTTT. This codes for CAWSQDSSSGNTIYF.

This clone has only one observation. The genes are TRBV10-3 and TRBJ1-1, with D uncertain. The V end was cut by 0 bases, the J end by 3 bases, with 8 bases between. CDR3 length equals 14 residues. Germline CDR1 ENHRY, CDR2 SYGVKD. The DNA for the CDR3 is TGTGCCATCAGTGAGTCGCTCCGGGACACTGAAGCTTTCTTT. The encoded protein is CAISESLRDTEAFF.

This clone has a single count. V gene TRBV19 combines with J gene TRBJ2-1; TRBD2 is a possible D gene (5 bases). The CDR3 has 14 amino acids. Trimming left V 6 bases short and J 0 bases short, with 9 bases between. Germline CDR1 reads LNHDA; CDR2 reads SQIVND (reference sequence). The CDR3 loop reads CASSGKGSYNEQFF. The CDR3 DNA reads TGTGCCAGTAGCGGGAAGGGCTCCTACAATGAGCAGTTCTTC.

This chain uses TRBV11-2 with TRBJ1-5; D is ambiguous. Germline assignment: CDR1 SGHAT and CDR2 FQNNGV. The V end was cut by 6 bases, the J end by 0 bases, with 6 bases between. The CDR3 contains 13 residues. CDR3 amino acids: CASSSNSNQPQHF. The CDR3 bases are TGTGCCAGCAGTAGCAATAGCAATCAGCCCCAGCATTTT.

The chain uses TRBV5-1 and TRBJ1-1, with TRBD1 identical over 8 bases. The CDR3 is made up of 15 amino acids. J was trimmed by 4 bases and V by 0 bases; bases with no gene match: 5. Germline V lookup: CDR1 SGHRS, CDR2 YFSETQ. In DNA, the CDR3 is TGCGCCAGCAGCTTGGGGGCAGGGGGCGTCACTGAAGCTTTCTTT. Its protein product is CASSLGAGGVTEAFF.

The CDR3 protein is CASSFTDTGELFF. CDR3 nucleotide sequence: TGCGCCAGCAGCTTTACAGACACCGGGGAGCTGTTTTTT. V usage is TRBV5-1 and J usage is TRBJ2-2; no definite D call. The V end was cut by 2 bases, the J end by 3 bases, with 5 bases between. CDR1 and CDR2 (germline): SGHRS, YFSETQ. The CDR3 has 13 amino acids.

V usage is TRBV30 and J usage is TRBJ1-5, with D unresolved. There are 13 residues in the CDR3. Germline CDR1 reads GTSNPN; CDR2 reads SVGIG (reference sequence). Deletions cut 4 bases from V and 5 bases from J, with 12 bases between. The CDR3 sequence: CAWMAGPHQPQHF. DNA of the CDR3: TGTGCCTGGATGGCGGGCCCCCATCAGCCCCAGCATTTT.

The chain has TRBV19 and TRBJ1-5; 9 bases map to TRBD1. V was clipped by 6 bases and J by 0 bases; unmatched bases: 6. The CDR3 totals 16 residues. CDR1 LNHDA and CDR2 SQIVND come from the germline V gene (reference sequence). DNA for the CDR3: TGTGCCAGTAGGAGGGACAGGGAGGTTAGCAATCAGCCCCAGCATTTT. This translates into CASRRDREVSNQPQHF.

The V call is TRBV5-1, the J call TRBJ1-5; D might be TRBD1 (5 bases). V shed 0 bases and J shed 1 base, with 8 bases lying between them. The CDR3 contains 15 residues. Germline V gives CDR1 SGHRS, CDR2 YFSETQ. The CDR3 sequence: CASSLVGGSNQPQHF. CDR3 nucleotides: TGCGCCAGCAGCTTGGTGGGGGGGAGCAATCAGCCCCAGCATTTT.

This chain links TRBV15 with TRBJ2-1; D is unclear. The CDR3 is 17 residues long. Trimming removed 0 bases at V and 3 bases at J, with 15 bases between. The germline CDR1 and CDR2 sequences are LNHNV and YYDKDF (reference sequence). CDR3 amino acids: CATSRDQQNPRYNEQFF. CDR3 nucleotides: TGTGCCACCAGCAGAGATCAACAAAACCCCCGCTACAATGAGCAGTTCTTC.

The table lists this clone with a few counts. The chain is built from TRBV2 and TRBJ1-4; 10 bases align to TRBD1. Germline CDR1 is SNHLY and CDR2 is FYNNEI. Unmatched junction bases numbered 14, after V lost 6 bases and J lost 4 bases. The CDR3 has 18 residues. This CDR3 reads CASSGDRGLRYFNEKLFF. The CDR3 region has the DNA TGTGCCAGCAGCGGGGACAGGGGCTTGCGTTATTTTAATGAAAAACTGTTTTTT.

The chain joins TRBV9 to TRBJ1-6, with 7 nucleotides matching TRBD1. Trimming at V came to 4 bases and at J to 5 bases, leaving 9 bases not matched to a gene. The CDR3 is 16 residues long. Germline V gene data show CDR1 as SGDLS and CDR2 as YYNGEE. The CDR3 protein is CASSFQPGQNNSPLHF. DNA for the CDR3: TGTGCCAGCAGCTTTCAACCGGGACAGAATAATTCACCCCTCCACTTT.

The V call is TRBV7-8, the J call TRBJ2-5; D may be TRBD2 (5 bases). Between the trimmed V and J ends, which lost 4 bases and 5 bases, there was a span of 17 bases. The CDR3 loop spans 15 amino acids. Germline lookup yields CDR1 SGHVS and CDR2 FQNEAQ. CDR3 bases: TGTGCCAGCAGCTCCTCGGGTCCTAGGAGGGAGACCCAGTACTTC. Translating gives CASSSSGPRRETQYF. Together with reference TRBV7-8 and TRBJ2-5, the CDR3 gives the full variable domain: GAGVSQSPRYKVAKRGQDVALRCDPISGHVSLFWYQQALGQGPEFLTYFQNEAQLDKSGLPSDRFFAERPEGSVSTLKIQRTQQEDSAVYLCASSSSGPRRETQYFGPGTRLLVL.